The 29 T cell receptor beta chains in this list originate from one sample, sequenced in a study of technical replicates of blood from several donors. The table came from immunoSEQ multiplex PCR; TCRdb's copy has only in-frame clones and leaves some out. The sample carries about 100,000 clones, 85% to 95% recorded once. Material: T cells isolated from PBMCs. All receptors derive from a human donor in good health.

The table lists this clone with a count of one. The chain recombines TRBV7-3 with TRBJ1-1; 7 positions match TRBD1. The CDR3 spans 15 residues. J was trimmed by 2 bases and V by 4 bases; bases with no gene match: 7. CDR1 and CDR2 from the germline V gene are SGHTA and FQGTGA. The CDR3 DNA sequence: TGTGCCAGCAGCTCTAAAACAGGGGAAAACACTGAAGCTTTCTTT. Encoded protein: CASSSKTGENTEAFF.

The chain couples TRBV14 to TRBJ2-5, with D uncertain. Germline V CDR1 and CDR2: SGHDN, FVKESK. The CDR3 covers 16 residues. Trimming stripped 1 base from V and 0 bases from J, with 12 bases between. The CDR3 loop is CASSQGHSLYQETQYF. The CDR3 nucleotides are TGTGCCAGCAGCCAAGGACACAGCCTGTACCAAGAGACCCAGTACTTC.

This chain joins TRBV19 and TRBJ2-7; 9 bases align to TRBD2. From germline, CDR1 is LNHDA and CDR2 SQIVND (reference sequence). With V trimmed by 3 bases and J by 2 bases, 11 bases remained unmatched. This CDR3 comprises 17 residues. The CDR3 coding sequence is TGTGCCAGTAGTATCGGGACTAGCCAGACTATACCCTACGAGCAGTACTTC. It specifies CASSIGTSQTIPYEQYF.

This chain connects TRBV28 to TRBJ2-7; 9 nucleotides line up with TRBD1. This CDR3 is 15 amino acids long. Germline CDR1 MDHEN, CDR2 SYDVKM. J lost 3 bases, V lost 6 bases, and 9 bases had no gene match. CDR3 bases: TGTGCCAGCAGCCAATACGGGGACAGGGTCTACGAGCAGTACTTC. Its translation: CASSQYGDRVYEQYF.

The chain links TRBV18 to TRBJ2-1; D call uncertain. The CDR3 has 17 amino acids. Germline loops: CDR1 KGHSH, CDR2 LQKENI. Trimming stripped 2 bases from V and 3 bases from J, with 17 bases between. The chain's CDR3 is CASSPSALRTGYNEQFF. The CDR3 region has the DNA TGTGCCAGCTCACCAAGCGCACTCCGAACTGGCTACAATGAGCAGTTCTTC.

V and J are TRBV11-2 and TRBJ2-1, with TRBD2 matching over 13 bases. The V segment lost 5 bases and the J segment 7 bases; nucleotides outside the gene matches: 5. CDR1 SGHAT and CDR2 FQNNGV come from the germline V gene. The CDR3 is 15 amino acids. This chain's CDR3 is CASSPPGLAGNEQFF. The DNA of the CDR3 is TGTGCCAGCAGCCCGCCGGGACTAGCGGGGAATGAGCAGTTCTTC. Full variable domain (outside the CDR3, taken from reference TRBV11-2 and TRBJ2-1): EAGVAQSPRYKIIEKRQSVAFWCNPISGHATLYWYQQILGQGPKLLIQFQNNGVVDDSQLPKDRFSAERLKGVDSTLKIQPAKLEDSAVYLCASSPPGLAGNEQFFGPGTRLTVL.

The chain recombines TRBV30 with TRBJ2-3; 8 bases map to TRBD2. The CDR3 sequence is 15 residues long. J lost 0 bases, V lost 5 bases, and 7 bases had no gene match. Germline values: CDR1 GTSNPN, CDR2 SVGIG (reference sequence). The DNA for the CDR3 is TGTGCCTGGGAGTTGGCTAGCGGGAGCACAGATACGCAGTATTTT. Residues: CAWELASGSTDTQYF.

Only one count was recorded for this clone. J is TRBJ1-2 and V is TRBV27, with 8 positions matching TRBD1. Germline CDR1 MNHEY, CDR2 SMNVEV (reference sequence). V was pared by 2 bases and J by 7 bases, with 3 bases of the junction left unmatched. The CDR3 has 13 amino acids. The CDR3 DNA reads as TGTGCCAGCAGTTTAGTACAGGGGGTTGGCTACACCTTC. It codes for CASSLVQGVGYTF.

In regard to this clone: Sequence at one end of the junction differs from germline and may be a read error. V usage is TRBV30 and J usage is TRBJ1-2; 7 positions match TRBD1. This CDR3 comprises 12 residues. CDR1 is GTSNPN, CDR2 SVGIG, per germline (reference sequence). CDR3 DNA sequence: TGTGCCTGGAGCTATCTAGACAGGGAATTACCCTTC. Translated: CAWSYLDRELPF.

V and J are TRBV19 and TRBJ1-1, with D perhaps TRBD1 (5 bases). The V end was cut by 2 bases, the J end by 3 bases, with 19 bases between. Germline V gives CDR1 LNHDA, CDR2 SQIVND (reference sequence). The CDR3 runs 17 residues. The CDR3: CASSILSIGQGYTEAFF. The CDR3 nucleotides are TGTGCCAGTAGTATACTATCTATCGGCCAGGGTTACACTGAAGCTTTCTTT.

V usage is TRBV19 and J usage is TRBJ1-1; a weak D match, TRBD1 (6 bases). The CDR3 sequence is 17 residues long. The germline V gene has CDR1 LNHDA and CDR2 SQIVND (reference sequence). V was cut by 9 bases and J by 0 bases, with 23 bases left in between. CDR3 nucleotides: TGTGCCAGCCGCTTAGGGGGGGGCCTGGGGATGAACACTGAAGCTTTCTTT. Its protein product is CASRLGGGLGMNTEAFF.

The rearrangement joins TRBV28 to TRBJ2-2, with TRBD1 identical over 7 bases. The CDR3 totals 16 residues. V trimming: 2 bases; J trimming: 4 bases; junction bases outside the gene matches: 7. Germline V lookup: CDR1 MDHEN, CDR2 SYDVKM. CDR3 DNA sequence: TGTGCCAGCAGTTTACCCTTCAGGGGGAGCACCGGGGAGCTGTTTTTT. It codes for CASSLPFRGSTGELFF.

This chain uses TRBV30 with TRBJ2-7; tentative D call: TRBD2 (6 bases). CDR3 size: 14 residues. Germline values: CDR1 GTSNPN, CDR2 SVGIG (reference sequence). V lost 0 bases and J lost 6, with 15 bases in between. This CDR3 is CAWSVLAGQVEQYF. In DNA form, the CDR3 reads TGTGCCTGGAGTGTACTAGCAGGGCAGGTCGAGCAGTACTTC.

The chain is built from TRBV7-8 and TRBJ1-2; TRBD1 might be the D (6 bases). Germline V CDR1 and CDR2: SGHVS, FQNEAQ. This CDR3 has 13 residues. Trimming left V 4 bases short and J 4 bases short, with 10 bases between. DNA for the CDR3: TGTGCCAGCAGCTCGGACAGCCTCTATGGCTACACCTTC. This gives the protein CASSSDSLYGYTF.

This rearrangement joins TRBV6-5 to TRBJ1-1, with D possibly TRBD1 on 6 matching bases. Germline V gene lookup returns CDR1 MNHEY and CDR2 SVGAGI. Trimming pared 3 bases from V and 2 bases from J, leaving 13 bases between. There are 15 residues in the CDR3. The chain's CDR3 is CASSYRTDYNTEAFF. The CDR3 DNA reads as TGTGCCAGCAGTTATCGGACAGATTACAACACTGAAGCTTTCTTT.

Here the CDR3 DNA reads TGTGCCAGCAGTTACTCAGGGACTTTAGATACGCAGTATTTT. Encoded protein: CASSYSGTLDTQYF. The chain recombines TRBV6-5 with TRBJ2-3, with D possibly matching TRBD2 (6 bases). Trimming stripped 0 bases from V and 5 bases from J, with 9 bases between. The CDR3 runs 14 residues. Germline CDR1 and CDR2: MNHEY and SVGAGI.

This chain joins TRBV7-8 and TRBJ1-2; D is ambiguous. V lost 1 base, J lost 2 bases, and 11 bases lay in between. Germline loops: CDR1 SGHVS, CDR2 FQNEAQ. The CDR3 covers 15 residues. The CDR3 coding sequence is TGTGCCAGCAGCTTAGATCCCCGCGGGAACTATGGCTACACCTTC. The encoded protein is CASSLDPRGNYGYTF.

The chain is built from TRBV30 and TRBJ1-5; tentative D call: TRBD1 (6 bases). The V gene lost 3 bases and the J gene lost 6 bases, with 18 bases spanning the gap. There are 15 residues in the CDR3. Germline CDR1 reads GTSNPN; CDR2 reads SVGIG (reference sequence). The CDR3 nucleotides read TGTGCCTGGAGAGGCAAACAGGGTAAGGGTCAGCCCCAGCATTTT. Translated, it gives CAWRGKQGKGQPQHF.

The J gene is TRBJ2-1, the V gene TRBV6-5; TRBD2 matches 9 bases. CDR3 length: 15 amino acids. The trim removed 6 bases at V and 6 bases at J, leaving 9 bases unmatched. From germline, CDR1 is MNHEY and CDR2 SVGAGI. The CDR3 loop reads CASSPLAGVSNEQFF. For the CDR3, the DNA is TGTGCCAGCAGCCCGTTAGCGGGAGTAAGCAATGAGCAGTTCTTC.

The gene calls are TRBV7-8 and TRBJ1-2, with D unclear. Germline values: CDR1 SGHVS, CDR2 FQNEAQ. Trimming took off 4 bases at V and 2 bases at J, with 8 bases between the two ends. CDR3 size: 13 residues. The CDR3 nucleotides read TGTGCCAGCAGCTCCAGTGAAAACTATGGCTACACCTTC. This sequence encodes CASSSSENYGYTF.

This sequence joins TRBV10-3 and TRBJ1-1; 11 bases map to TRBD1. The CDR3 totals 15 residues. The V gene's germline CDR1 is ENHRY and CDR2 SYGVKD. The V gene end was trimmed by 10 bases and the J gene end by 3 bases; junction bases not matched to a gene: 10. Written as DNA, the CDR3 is TGTGCCACAGACCCGGACAGGGGGCTATACACTGAAGCTTTCTTT. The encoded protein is CATDPDRGLYTEAFF.

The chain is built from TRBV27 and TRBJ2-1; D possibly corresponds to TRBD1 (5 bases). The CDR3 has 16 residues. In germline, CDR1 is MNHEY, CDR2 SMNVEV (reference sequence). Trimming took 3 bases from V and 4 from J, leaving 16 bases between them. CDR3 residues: CASSFSRGSGYNEQFF. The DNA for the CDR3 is TGTGCCAGCAGTTTTTCAAGGGGATCCGGTTACAATGAGCAGTTCTTC.

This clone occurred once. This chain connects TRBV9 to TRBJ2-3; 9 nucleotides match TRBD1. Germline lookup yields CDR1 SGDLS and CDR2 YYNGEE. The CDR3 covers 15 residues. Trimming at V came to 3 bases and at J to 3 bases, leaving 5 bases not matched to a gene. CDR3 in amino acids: CASSARDRATDTQYF. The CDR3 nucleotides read TGTGCCAGCAGCGCTCGGGACAGGGCGACAGATACGCAGTATTTT.

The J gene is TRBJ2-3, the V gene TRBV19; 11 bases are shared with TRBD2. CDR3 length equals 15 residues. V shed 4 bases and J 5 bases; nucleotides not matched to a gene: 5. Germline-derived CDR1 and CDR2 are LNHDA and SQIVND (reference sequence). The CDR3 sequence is CASSKLAGEVDTQYF. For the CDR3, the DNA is TGTGCCAGTAGTAAACTAGCGGGAGAAGTAGATACGCAGTATTTT.

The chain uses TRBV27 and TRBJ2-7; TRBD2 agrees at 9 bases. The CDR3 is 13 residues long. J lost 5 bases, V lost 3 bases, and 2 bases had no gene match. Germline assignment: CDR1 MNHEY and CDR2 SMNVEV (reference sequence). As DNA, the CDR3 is TGTGCCAGCAGTTTGACTAGCGGCCACGAGCAGTACTTC. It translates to CASSLTSGHEQYF.

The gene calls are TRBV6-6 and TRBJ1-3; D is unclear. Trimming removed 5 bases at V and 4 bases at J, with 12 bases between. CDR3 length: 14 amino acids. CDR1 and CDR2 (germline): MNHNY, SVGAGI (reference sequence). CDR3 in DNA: TGTGCCAGCAGTGTAGAACAGTCCGGAAACACCATATATTTT. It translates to CASSVEQSGNTIYF.

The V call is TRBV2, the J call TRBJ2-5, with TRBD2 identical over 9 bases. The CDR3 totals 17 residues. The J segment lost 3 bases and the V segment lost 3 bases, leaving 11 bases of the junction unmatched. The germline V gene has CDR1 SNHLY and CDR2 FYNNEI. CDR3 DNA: TGTGCCAGCAGTGACCCGACTAGCGGCTGGAGCGAAGAGACCCAGTACTTC. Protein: CASSDPTSGWSEETQYF. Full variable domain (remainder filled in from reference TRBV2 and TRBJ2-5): EPEVTQTPSHQVTQMGQEVILRCVPISNHLYFYWYRQILGQKVEFLVSFYNNEISEKSEIFDDQFSVERPDGSNFTLKIRSTKLEDSAMYFCASSDPTSGWSEETQYFGPGTRLLVL.

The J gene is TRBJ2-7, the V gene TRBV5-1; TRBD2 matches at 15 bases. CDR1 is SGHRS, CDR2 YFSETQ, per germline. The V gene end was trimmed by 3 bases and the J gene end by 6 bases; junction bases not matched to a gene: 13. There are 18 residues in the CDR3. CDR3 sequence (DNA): TGCGCCAGCAGCTCCGTGGGGACTAGCGGGAGGATTCCCCTCGAGCAGTACTTC. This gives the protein CASSSVGTSGRIPLEQYF.

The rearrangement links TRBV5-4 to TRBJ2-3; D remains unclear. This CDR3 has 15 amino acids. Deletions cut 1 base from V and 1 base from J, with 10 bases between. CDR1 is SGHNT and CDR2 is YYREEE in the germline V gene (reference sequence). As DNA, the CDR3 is TGTGCCAGCAGCTTGTCCCCAAGAGGCACAGATACGCAGTATTTT. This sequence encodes CASSLSPRGTDTQYF.